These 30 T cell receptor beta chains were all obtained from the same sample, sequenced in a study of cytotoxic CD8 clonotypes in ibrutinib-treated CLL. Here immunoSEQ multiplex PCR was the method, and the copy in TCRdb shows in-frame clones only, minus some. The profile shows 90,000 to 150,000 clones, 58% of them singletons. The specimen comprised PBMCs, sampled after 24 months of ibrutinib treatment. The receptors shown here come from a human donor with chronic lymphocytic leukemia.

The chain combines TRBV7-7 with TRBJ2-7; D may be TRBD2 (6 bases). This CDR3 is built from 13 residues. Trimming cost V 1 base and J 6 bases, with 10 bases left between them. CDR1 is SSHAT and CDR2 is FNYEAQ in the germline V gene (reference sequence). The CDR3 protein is CASSLGGRREQYF. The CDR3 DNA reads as TGTGCCAGCAGCTTAGGAGGGAGGCGCGAGCAGTACTTC.

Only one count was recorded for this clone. Here the CDR3 DNA reads TGTGCCTGGAATAGCGGGGGTCTCACCGGGGAGCTGTTTTTT. Translation: CAWNSGGLTGELFF. The gene calls are TRBV30 and TRBJ2-2; 9 bases are a match to TRBD2. The ends lost 4 bases at V and 4 bases at J; junction bases unmatched: 4. CDR3 size: 14 residues. The germline V gene has CDR1 GTSNPN and CDR2 SVGIG (reference sequence).

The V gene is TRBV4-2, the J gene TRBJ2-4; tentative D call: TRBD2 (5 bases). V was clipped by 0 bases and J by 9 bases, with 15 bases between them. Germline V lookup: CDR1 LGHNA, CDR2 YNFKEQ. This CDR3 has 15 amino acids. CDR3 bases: TGTGCCAGCAGCCAAGAATGGAGACCGCGGGTCATTCAGTACTTC. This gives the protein CASSQEWRPRVIQYF.

The CDR3 region is CASSLAQKGAGGYTF. As DNA, the CDR3 is TGTGCCAGCAGCTTAGCGCAGAAGGGGGCTGGGGGCTACACCTTC. This chain uses TRBV7-2 with TRBJ1-2; TRBD1 agrees at 7 bases. V dropped 0 bases and J dropped 8; count of bases not matched to a gene: 9. The CDR3 length is 15 residues. Looked up from germline, CDR1 is SGHTA and CDR2 is FQGNSA.

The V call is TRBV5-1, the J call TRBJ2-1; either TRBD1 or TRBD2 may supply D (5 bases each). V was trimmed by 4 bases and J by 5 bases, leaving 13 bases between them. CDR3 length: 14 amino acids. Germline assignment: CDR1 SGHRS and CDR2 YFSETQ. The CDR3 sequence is CASSRLGPDNEQFF. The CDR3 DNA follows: TGCGCCAGCAGCCGCTTGGGACCAGACAATGAGCAGTTCTTC.

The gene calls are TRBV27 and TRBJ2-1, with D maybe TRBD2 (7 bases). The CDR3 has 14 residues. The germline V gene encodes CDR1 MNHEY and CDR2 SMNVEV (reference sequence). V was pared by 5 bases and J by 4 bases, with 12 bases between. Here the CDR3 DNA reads TGTGCCAGCAGTAGGCGGGGGCGATACAATGAGCAGTTCTTC. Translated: CASSRRGRYNEQFF.

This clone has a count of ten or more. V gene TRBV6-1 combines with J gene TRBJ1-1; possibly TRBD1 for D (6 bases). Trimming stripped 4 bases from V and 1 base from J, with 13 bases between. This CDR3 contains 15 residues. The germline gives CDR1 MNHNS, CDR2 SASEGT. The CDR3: CASSVPRTANTEAFF. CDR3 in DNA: TGTGCCAGCAGTGTACCTCGGACAGCGAACACTGAAGCTTTCTTT.

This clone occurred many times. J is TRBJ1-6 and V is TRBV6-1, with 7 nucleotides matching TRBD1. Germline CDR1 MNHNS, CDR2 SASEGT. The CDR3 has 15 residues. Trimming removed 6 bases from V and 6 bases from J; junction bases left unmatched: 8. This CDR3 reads CASSGAQGFNSPLHF. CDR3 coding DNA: TGTGCCAGCAGCGGGGCACAGGGGTTTAATTCACCCCTCCACTTT.

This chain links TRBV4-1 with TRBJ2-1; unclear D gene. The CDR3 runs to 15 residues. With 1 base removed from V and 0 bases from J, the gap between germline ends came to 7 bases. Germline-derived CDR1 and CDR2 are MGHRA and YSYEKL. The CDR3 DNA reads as TGCGCCAGCAGCCAAGCGCAGAGCTCCTACAATGAGCAGTTCTTC. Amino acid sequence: CASSQAQSSYNEQFF.

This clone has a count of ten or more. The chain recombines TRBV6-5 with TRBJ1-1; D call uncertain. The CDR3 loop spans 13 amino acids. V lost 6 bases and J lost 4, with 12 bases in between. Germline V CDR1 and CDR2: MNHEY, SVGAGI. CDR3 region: CASSPSRGTEAFF. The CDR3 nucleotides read TGTGCCAGCAGCCCGTCCCGGGGCACTGAAGCTTTCTTT.

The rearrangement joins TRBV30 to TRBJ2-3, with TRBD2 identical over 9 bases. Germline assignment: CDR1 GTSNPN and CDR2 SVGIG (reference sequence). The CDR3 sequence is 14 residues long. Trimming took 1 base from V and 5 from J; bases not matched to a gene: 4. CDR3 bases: TGTGCCTGGAGTGGTGCGGGGGGGCAAGATACGCAGTATTTT. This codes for CAWSGAGGQDTQYF. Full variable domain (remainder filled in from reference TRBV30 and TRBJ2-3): SQTIHQWPATLVQPVGSPLSLECTVEGTSNPNLYWYRQAAGRGLQLLFYSVGIGQISSEVPQNLSASRPQDRQFILSSKKLLLSDSGFYLCAWSGAGGQDTQYFGPGTRLTVL.

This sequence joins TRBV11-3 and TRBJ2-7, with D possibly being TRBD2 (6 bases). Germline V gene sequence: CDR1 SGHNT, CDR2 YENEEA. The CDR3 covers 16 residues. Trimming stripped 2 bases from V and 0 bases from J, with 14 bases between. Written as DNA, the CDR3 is TGTGCCAGCAGCTTAAGTAAGGGAGGCCTCTCCTACGAGCAGTACTTC. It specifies CASSLSKGGLSYEQYF.

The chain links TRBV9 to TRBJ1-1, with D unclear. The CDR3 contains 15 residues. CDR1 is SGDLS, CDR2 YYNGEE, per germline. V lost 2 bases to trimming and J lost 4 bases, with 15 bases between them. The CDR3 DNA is TGTGCCAGCAGCGTTCGGCCTCAAGAGAGCACTGAAGCTTTCTTT. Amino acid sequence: CASSVRPQESTEAFF.

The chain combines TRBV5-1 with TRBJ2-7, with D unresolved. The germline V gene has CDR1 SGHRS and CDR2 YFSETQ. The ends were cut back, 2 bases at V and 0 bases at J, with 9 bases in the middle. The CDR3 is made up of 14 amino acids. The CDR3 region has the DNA TGCGCCAGCAGCTTCACCAACCCCTCCTACGAGCAGTACTTC. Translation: CASSFTNPSYEQYF.

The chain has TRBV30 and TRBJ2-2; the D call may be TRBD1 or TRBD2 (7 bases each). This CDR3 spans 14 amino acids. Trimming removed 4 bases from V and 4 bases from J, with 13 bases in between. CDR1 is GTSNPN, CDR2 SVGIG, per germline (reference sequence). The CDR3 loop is CAWTGQRGTGELFF. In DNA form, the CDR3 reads TGTGCCTGGACGGGACAGCGGGGCACCGGGGAGCTGTTTTTT.

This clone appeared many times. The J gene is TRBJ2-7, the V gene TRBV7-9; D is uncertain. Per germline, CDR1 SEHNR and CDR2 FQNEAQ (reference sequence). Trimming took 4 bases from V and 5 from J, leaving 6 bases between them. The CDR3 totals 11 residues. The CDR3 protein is CASSSLHEQYF. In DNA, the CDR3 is TGTGCCAGCAGCTCCTTACACGAGCAGTACTTC.

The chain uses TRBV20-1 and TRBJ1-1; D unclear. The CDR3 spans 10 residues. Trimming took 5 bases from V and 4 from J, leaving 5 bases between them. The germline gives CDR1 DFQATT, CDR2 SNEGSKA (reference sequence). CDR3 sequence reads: CSALPTEAFF. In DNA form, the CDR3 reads TGCAGTGCTTTGCCCACTGAAGCTTTCTTT.

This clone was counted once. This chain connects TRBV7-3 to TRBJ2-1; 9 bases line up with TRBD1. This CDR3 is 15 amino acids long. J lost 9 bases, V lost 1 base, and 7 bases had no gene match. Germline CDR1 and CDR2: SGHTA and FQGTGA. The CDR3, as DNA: TGTGCCAGCAGCTTAAGCAGGACAGGGGTGGGTGAGCAGTTCTTC. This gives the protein CASSLSRTGVGEQFF.

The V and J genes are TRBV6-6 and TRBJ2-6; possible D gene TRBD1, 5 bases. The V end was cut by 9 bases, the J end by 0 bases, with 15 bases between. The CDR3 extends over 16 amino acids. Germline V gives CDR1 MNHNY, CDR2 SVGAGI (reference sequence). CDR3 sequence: CASSPRADSGANVLTF. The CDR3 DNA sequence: TGTGCCAGTTCCCCCAGGGCGGACTCTGGGGCCAACGTCCTGACTTTC.

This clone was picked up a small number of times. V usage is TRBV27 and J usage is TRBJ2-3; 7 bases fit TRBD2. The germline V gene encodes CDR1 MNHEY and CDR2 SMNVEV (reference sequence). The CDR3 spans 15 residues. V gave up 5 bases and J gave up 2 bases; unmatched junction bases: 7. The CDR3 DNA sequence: TGTGCCAGCAGTATCGGGGGGTACAACACAGATACGCAGTATTTT. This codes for CASSIGGYNTDTQYF.

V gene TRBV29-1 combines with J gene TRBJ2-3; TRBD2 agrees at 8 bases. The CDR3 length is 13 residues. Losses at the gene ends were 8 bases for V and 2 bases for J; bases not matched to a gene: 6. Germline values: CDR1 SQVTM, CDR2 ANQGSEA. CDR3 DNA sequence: TGCAGCTCCCAGCGGGGGAACACAGATACGCAGTATTTT. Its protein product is CSSQRGNTDTQYF.

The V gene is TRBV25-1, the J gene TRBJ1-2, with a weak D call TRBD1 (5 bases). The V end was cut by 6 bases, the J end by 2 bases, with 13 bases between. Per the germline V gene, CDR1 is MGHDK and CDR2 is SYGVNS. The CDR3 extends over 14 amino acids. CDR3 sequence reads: CASRSEGLNYGYTF. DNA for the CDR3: TGTGCCAGCAGATCGGAGGGACTCAACTATGGCTACACCTTC.

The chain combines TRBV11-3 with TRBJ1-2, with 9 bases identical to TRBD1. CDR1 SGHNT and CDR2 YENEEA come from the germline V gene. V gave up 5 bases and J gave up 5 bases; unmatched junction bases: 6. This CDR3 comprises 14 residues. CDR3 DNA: TGTGCCAGCAGCCCAGGGACAGGGAGTTATGGCTACACCTTC. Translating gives CASSPGTGSYGYTF.

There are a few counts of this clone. The CDR3 DNA sequence: TGTGCCAGCAGCGTAGCTCTTCAGGGGGCAGGAGCTTTCTTT. It codes for CASSVALQGAGAFF. The chain employs TRBV9 and TRBJ1-1, with 8 bases that match TRBD1. The CDR3 contains 14 residues. Germline CDR1 and CDR2: SGDLS and YYNGEE. V lost 0 bases to trimming and J lost 10 bases; unmatched junction nucleotides: 8. The full variable domain, rest sourced from reference TRBV9 and TRBJ1-1, is DSGVTQTPKHLITATGQRVTLRCSPRSGDLSVYWYQQSLDQGLQFLIQYYNGEERAKGNILERFSAQQFPDLHSELNLSSLELGDSALYFCASSVALQGAGAFFGQGTRLTVV.

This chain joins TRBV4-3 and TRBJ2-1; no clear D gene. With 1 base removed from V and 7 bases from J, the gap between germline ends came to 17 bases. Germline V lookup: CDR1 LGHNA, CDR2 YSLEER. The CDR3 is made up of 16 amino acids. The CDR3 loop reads CASSQVYSQLQNEQFF. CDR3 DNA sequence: TGCGCCAGCAGCCAAGTTTACTCCCAGCTACAGAATGAGCAGTTCTTC.

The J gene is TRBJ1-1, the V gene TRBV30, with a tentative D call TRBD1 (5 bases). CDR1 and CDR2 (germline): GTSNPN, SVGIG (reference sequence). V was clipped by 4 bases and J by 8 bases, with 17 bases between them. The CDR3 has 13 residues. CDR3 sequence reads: CAWTRDLAEEAFF. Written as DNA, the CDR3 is TGTGCCTGGACCCGGGACCTTGCGGAGGAAGCTTTCTTT.

The CDR3 reads CSVADRGYQPQHF. CDR3 in DNA: TGCAGCGTCGCGGACAGGGGCTATCAGCCCCAGCATTTT. This sequence joins TRBV29-1 and TRBJ1-5, with 9 bases matching TRBD1. CDR1 SQVTM and CDR2 ANQGSEA come from the germline V gene. J was trimmed by 5 bases and V by 6 bases; bases with no gene match: 5. The CDR3 totals 13 residues. Complete variable domain (other parts from reference TRBV29-1 and TRBJ1-5): SAVISQKPSRDICQRGTSLTIQCQVDSQVTMMFWYRQQPGQSLTLIATANQGSEATYESGFVIDKFPISRPNLTFSTLTVSNMSPEDSSIYLCSVADRGYQPQHFGDGTRLSIL.

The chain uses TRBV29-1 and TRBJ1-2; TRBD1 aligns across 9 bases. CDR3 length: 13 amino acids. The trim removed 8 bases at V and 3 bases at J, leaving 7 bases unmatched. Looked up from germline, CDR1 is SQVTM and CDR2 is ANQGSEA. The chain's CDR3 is CSLARDRDYGYTF. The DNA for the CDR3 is TGCAGCCTCGCCCGGGACAGGGACTATGGCTACACCTTC.

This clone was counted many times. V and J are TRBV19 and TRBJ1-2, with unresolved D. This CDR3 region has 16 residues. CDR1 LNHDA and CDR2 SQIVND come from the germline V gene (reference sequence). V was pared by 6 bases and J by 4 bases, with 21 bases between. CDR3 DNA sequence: TGTGCCAGTAGCCGCACCGTTCCAACCGACCCCTATGGCTACACCTTC. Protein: CASSRTVPTDPYGYTF.

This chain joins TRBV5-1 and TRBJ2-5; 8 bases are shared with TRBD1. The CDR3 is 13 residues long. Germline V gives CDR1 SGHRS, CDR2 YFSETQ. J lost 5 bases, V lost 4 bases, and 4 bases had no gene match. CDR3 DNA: TGCGCCAGCAGCGCGGACAGGGCGGAGACCCAGTACTTC. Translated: CASSADRAETQYF.